A selection of T cell receptor beta chains follows, all from one sample in a study of OX40 agonist ivuxolimab in advanced cancers. The assay was immunoSEQ multiplex PCR, and TCRdb's table has in-frame clones only and misses some. The data hold around 31,000 clones, with approximately 89% observed a single time. This material consisted of CD4+ or CD8+ T cells sorted from blood, taken in a trial of the OX40 agonist ivuxolimab. Receptors originate from an adult with an advanced solid tumor such as melanoma, head and neck, liver or kidney cancer. Both conserved end residues are part of each CDR3. The D gene is left open where the match is weak. Clone size is not always given. Where it is, it says once, few, many or a class for expanded clones.

-	TRBV5-1	TRBD2	TRBJ2-3	CASSLMAGGPGDTQYF	TGCGCCAGCAGCTTGATGGCGGGAGGGCCAGGCGATACGCAGTATTTT
-	TRBV6-5	TRBD1	TRBJ2-2	CASSYLTGGGTGELFF	TGTGCCAGCAGTTACCTGACAGGGGGGGGCACCGGGGAGCTGTTTTTT
-	TRBV7-3	-	TRBJ2-3	CASSLTIGEITDTQYF	TGTGCCAGCAGCTTAACAATCGGGGAAATCACAGATACGCAGTATTTT
-	TRBV7-6	-	TRBJ2-1	CASSSSSHNEQFF	TGTGCCAGCAGCTCGTCAAGCCACAATGAGCAGTTCTTC
-	TRBV19	-	TRBJ2-7	CASSNGIYEQYF	TGTGCCAGTAGTAACGGGATCTACGAGCAGTACTTC
once	TRBV9	-	TRBJ2-7	CASSSGGGKAYEQYF	TGTGCCAGCAGCTCAGGCGGCGGAAAAGCCTACGAGCAGTACTTC
once	TRBV28	-	TRBJ1-6	CASRNPHSSYNSPLHF	TGTGCCAGCAGAAATCCCCACAGCTCCTATAATTCACCCCTCCACTTT
-	TRBV7-9	-	TRBJ2-1	CASSLAKRVGDEQFF	TGTGCCAGCAGCTTAGCGAAGCGGGTGGGTGATGAGCAGTTCTTC
-	TRBV5-6	TRBD1	TRBJ2-5	CASSLTGVGETQYF	TGTGCCAGCAGCTTAACAGGGGTTGGAGAGACCCAGTACTTC
-	TRBV7-6	-	TRBJ2-3	CASSLSTDTQYF	TGTGCCAGCAGCTTATCCACAGATACGCAGTATTTT
-	TRBV6-5	-	TRBJ2-7	CASSYLGTGDEQYF	TGTGCCAGCAGTTACTTGGGGACGGGCGACGAGCAGTACTTC
once	TRBV2	TRBD1	TRBJ2-5	CASSETDRGIQETQYF	TGTGCCAGCAGTGAAACGGACAGGGGCATACAAGAGACCCAGTACTTC
-	TRBV28	-	TRBJ2-1	CASSYLDGEQFF	TGTGCCAGCAGTTACCTTGACGGTGAGCAGTTCTTC
-	TRBV18	-	TRBJ2-5	CASSPPTSRETQYF	TGTGCCAGCTCACCACCAACCAGCAGGGAGACCCAGTACTTC